The clone carrying this T cell receptor (beta chain) was observed many times. Its antigen is still unknown. This sample was included in a study of identical twins. Study-wide points: Out-of-frame alpha sequences shared between twins exhibited an excess of low generation probability.

V shed 3 bases and J shed 1 base, with 19 bases lying between them. The CDR3 has 18 amino acids. Germline CDR1 KGHSH, CDR2 LQKENI. TCRdb re-derived calls from the 5' RACE reads in MiXCR, one entry per CDR3 protein. The table records 700,000 or so distinct CDR3 sequences, 8% to 9% of them present only once. These records were also assigned to another study, of yellow fever vaccine responses in identical twins. As reported in that work: Convergence reportedly seemed to mark part of the twins' vaccine T cell response, with personalization marking the rest.

The sequencing sample was made of PBMCs. The chain carries TRBV18 and TRBJ1-5; no definite D call. The source of this sequence is a woman aged 18-29 years in good health. CDR3 in DNA: TGTGCCAGCTCACCTGGAGCGTCGGGCCAGAGAAGCAATCAGCCCCAGCATTTT. Translating gives CASSPGASGQRSNQPQHF.